The 3 T cell receptor beta chains listed next were all sequenced from one sample in a study of T cell repertoires in cytomegalovirus infection (dated by TCRdb to about 2019). Data came from an Illumina HiSeq 1500. TCRdb reprocessing: public reads trimmed at Q25 with fastp, clones called with MiXCR, in-frame beta chains kept. Every CDR3 protein is listed once, alongside the most common genes and DNA of its rows. The sample includes about 830,000 distinct CDR3 sequences, with 32% observed a single time. 9.5% to 15% of the sample belongs to the ten largest clones. For these TCRs, the target antigens are not known. The treatment or condition label for this specimen denotes: in vitro stimulation with specific CMV peptide epitopes to enrich CMV-specific T cells. This specimen was cultured CD8+ T cells from PBMCs, taken from culture after CMV antigen stimulation. These receptors originate from a human donor in good health (CMV status not recorded). Some clones in this sample may be carry-over from other donors' samples.

In its sample, this clonotype was seen a few times. Mismatch with germline at one junction end may stem from a read error. This chain connects TRBV6-6 to TRBJ2-7; 12 bases match TRBD1. In germline, CDR1 is MNHNY, CDR2 SVGAGI (reference sequence). The CDR3 loop spans 12 amino acids. The CDR3 DNA reads as TGTGCCAGCACCTCCGGGACAGGGGGCGACGGATTC. Translating gives CASTSGTGGDGF.

The chain links TRBV2 to TRBJ2-7, with TRBD1 matching 7 bases. The V and J ends lost 9 bases and 3 bases, in that order; junction bases with no gene match: 5. CDR1 and CDR2 from the germline V gene are SNHLY and FYNNEI. CDR3 length: 12 residues. The CDR3 sequence is CASGQGDYEQYF. For the CDR3, the DNA is TGTGCCAGTGGGCAGGGGGACTACGAGCAGTACTTC.

The rearrangement uses TRBV7-9 and TRBJ1-2; D gene uncertain. The CDR3 sequence is 12 residues long. Trimming stripped 4 bases from V and 5 bases from J, with 8 bases between. Germline V gene sequence: CDR1 SEHNR, CDR2 FQNEAQ (reference sequence). The CDR3 reads CASSSDGYGYTF. In nucleotides, the CDR3 is TGTGCCAGCAGCTCCGACGGTTATGGCTACACCTTC.